The T cell receptor beta chain under discussion was sequenced for a study of T cell responses to AZD1222 COVID-19 vaccine. Study findings and constraints: Clonal diversity was possibly underestimated, and white British individuals and females predominated among donors.

Notes on this clone: Its cognate antigen is unknown.

The table came from immunoSEQ multiplex PCR; TCRdb's copy has only in-frame clones and leaves some out. The table lists roughly 180,000 clones, 85% to 95% of them singletons, with about 9.2% in the top ten. The germline V and J ends were trimmed by 6 bases and 5 bases, with 13 bases remaining between them. The CDR3 contains 13 residues. V usage is TRBV12-3 or TRBV12-4 and J usage is TRBJ1-1; possible D gene TRBD1, 5 bases. The sequences come from peripheral blood, collected on day 0 of AZD1222 vaccination. The sequence derives from an adult in good health. The CDR3 DNA reads as TGTGCCAGCAGCCGGGGAGAGGGGACTGAAGCTTTCTTT. It codes for CASSRGEGTEAFF.